This TCR beta chain was recovered during a study of T-cell reconstitution after alpha-beta-depleted transplantation in children. Concerning this clonotype itself: Its target is unknown.

Study conclusions and caveats: In patients about two months after transplant, alpha-beta T cells reportedly arose from several hundred expanded graft clones. Some patients' high day-60 TCRbeta diversity was traced to surviving recipient T cells and thymic progenitors. T-cell counts and diversity were attributed mostly to newly produced T cells one year after transplant.

Using unique molecular identifiers, the investigators prepared the TCRbeta library. TCRdb re-called the PCR reads with MiXCR, one entry per CDR3 protein. The data contain around 200,000 distinct CDR3 sequences, around a sixth of them seen just once; the ten biggest clones take up 35% to 50%. The CDR3 length is 14 residues. With 5 bases removed from V and 3 bases from J, the gap between germline ends came to 13 bases. The specimen was PBMCs, mostly from graft donor cells, collected 360 days after TCRalphabeta/CD19-depleted stem cell transplant. The rearrangement joins TRBV12-3 or TRBV12-4 to TRBJ1-1; D possibly corresponds to TRBD1 (6 bases). The source is a male patient between 2 and 10 years old who had a stem cell transplant for acute lymphoblastic leukemia, so the T cells may come from the graft donor. CDR3: CASSMTGGDTEAFF. As DNA, the CDR3 is TGTGCCAGCAGTATGACAGGAGGGGACACTGAAGCTTTCTTT.